One and the same sample provided the 17 T cell receptor beta chains below, sequenced in a study of low-dose radiotherapy and immunotherapy resistance in tumors. Noted time point: after trial treatment. Indicated treatment: LDRT plus nivolumab, ipilimumab, low-dose cyclophosphamide and aspirin (RACIN trial). Primers used for first-strand cDNA, a TRAV- and TRBV-specific set, covered both alpha and beta chains. The PCR that amplified TCRs ran for 20 to 25 cycles, relying on a constant-region primer and a V-primer adapter. TCRdb re-called the reads through MiXCR, storing one row per CDR3 protein. The repertoire consists of about 44,000 distinct CDR3 sequences, with 20% to 30% occurring once and the leading ten covering 10%. Material: PBMCs, obtained after low-dose radiotherapy plus immunotherapy. These receptors originate from a male donor with prostate cancer.

The chain employs TRBV6-2 or TRBV6-3 and TRBJ2-3; D possibly matches TRBD1 or TRBD2 (5 bases each). V lost 5 bases and J lost 0, with 12 bases in between. Germline CDR1 is MNHEY and CDR2 is SVGEGT. The CDR3 spans 15 residues. The CDR3 nucleotides are TGTGCCAGCAGTGAACTATGGGGGAGCACAGATACGCAGTATTTT. Translated: CASSELWGSTDTQYF.

The chain couples TRBV18 to TRBJ1-5; perhaps TRBD1 as D (6 bases). The germline V gene encodes CDR1 KGHSH and CDR2 LQKENI. Trimming stripped 3 bases from V and 6 bases from J, with 18 bases between. CDR3 length: 16 amino acids. Here the CDR3 reads CASSPSQQGRGQPQHF. CDR3 sequence (DNA): TGTGCCAGCTCACCGTCACAACAGGGCCGGGGTCAGCCCCAGCATTTT.

With regard to this clonotype: A read error likely explains this, since a far larger clone differs by one base. V gene TRBV28 combines with J gene TRBJ2-5, with 7 bases fitting TRBD1. The germline V gene has CDR1 MDHEN and CDR2 SYDVKM. The CDR3 covers 14 residues. The ends lost 7 bases at V and 11 bases at J; junction bases unmatched: 16. CDR3 nucleotides: TGTGCCAGCAAGGGGACAGATTCCTACAATGAGCAGTACTTC. It is translated as CASKGTDSYNEQYF.

This clonotype was detected ten times or more. The chain couples TRBV3-1 to TRBJ2-7; D gene uncertain. This CDR3 region has 14 residues. V lost 0 bases to trimming and J lost 3 bases, with 9 bases between them. Germline V gives CDR1 LGHDT, CDR2 YNNKEL (reference sequence). The CDR3 sequence: CASSQDGLYYEQYF. As DNA, the CDR3 is TGTGCCAGCAGCCAAGATGGGCTTTACTACGAGCAGTACTTC.

This clonotype has ten or more counts. DNA of the CDR3: TGTGCCACCACTCCGACAGCGAGCTCCTACAATGAGCAGTTCTTC. This sequence encodes CATTPTASSYNEQFF. The gene calls are TRBV19 and TRBJ2-1; TRBD1 might be the D (5 bases). The V and J ends lost 10 bases and 0 bases respectively, with 16 bases between them. The V gene's germline CDR1 is LNHDA and CDR2 SQIVND (reference sequence). The CDR3 runs 15 residues.

This clonotype was counted ten times or more. J is TRBJ1-2 and V is TRBV5-6; D call uncertain. CDR3 length: 15 amino acids. The V and J ends lost 0 bases and 4 bases respectively, with 13 bases between them. Per germline, CDR1 SGHDT and CDR2 YYEEEE. The CDR3 DNA follows: TGTGCCAGCAGCTTGGTGGCCCGGGATCCCTATGGCTACACCTTC. This encodes CASSLVARDPYGYTF.

The chain joins TRBV5-5 to TRBJ2-2, with TRBD1 matching 9 bases. The CDR3 consists of 15 residues. Per germline, CDR1 SGHKS and CDR2 YYEKEE (reference sequence). The V and J ends lost 1 base and 4 bases, in that order; junction bases with no gene match: 2. The CDR3 here is CASSLTGGGTGELFF. CDR3 in DNA: TGTGCCAGCAGCTTGACAGGGGGCGGCACCGGGGAGCTGTTTTTT.

Turning to this clonotype: This probably arose from a read error, given a far larger clone one base away. This chain links TRBV2 with TRBJ2-1; TRBD2 matches at 8 bases. The last part of the DNA fits TRBJ2-5 better; the J call may be wrong. This CDR3 is 16 amino acids long. Germline V gene lookup returns CDR1 SNHLY and CDR2 FYNNEI. The CDR3 nucleotides are TGTGCCAGCAGGTCAACCCGGACTAGCAGCCAAGAGACCCAGTACTTC. Translation: CASRSTRTSSQETQYF.

This clonotype was recorded many times. CDR3 residues: CASTLGTAYEQYF. DNA for the CDR3: TGTGCCAGCACCCTAGGGACAGCCTACGAGCAGTACTTC. This chain connects TRBV7-9 to TRBJ2-7, with 7 bases that match TRBD1. Germline trimming cut 7 bases from V and 2 bases from J; bases unmatched to any gene: 5. The CDR3 has 13 residues. Germline-derived CDR1 and CDR2 are SEHNR and FQNEAQ (reference sequence). The full variable domain, rest sourced from reference TRBV7-9 and TRBJ2-7, is DTGVSQNPRHKITKRGQNVTFRCDPISEHNRLYWYRQTLGQGPEFLTYFQNEAQLEKSRLLSDRFSAERPKGSFSTLEIQRTEQGDSAMYLCASTLGTAYEQYFGPGTRLTVT.

In its sample, this clonotype is medium-sized (0.01 to 0.1%). This chain connects TRBV4-3 to TRBJ2-7; either TRBD1 or TRBD2 may supply D (5 bases each). Per germline, CDR1 LGHNA and CDR2 YSLEER. The germline V and J ends were trimmed by 3 bases and 6 bases, with 15 bases remaining between them. CDR3 length: 14 residues. CDR3 amino acids: CASSQAGTPLEQYF. Here the CDR3 DNA reads TGCGCCAGCAGCCAGGCAGGGACCCCCCTCGAGCAGTACTTC.

There are many counts of this clonotype. This chain joins TRBV6-6 and TRBJ2-7, with D perhaps TRBD1 (6 bases). The germline V gene encodes CDR1 MNHNY and CDR2 SVGAGI (reference sequence). CDR3 size: 12 residues. V dropped 8 bases and J dropped 3 bases, with 11 bases sitting between them. This chain's CDR3 is CASGYRVYEQYF. The CDR3 coding sequence is TGTGCCAGCGGCTACAGGGTCTACGAGCAGTACTTC.

The genes are TRBV6-6 and TRBJ2-7, with D hard to call. The germline gives CDR1 MNHNY, CDR2 SVGAGI (reference sequence). The CDR3 covers 15 residues. Trimming removed 10 bases from V and 3 bases from J, with 22 bases in between. CDR3 bases: TGTGCCACCGCAAGGTCCCTTACTGGGCTCTACGAGCAGTACTTC. This translates into CATARSLTGLYEQYF.

This clonotype was seen repeatedly, ten times or more. The chain is built from TRBV20-1 and TRBJ2-7; D perhaps matches TRBD2 (5 bases). Deletions cut 3 bases from V and 6 bases from J, with 9 bases between. Per the germline V gene, CDR1 is DFQATT and CDR2 is SNEGSKA (reference sequence). This CDR3 comprises 11 residues. CDR3 coding DNA: TGCAGTGCTAGTGCGGGCGGCGAGCAGTACTTC. Translating gives CSASAGGEQYF.

This clonotype has a count of ten or more. This chain links TRBV11-3 with TRBJ2-5, with D perhaps TRBD2 (5 bases). Germline V gives CDR1 SGHNT, CDR2 YENEEA. V was trimmed by 1 base and J by 1 base, leaving 7 bases between them. The CDR3 extends over 14 amino acids. The CDR3 DNA follows: TGTGCCAGCAGCTTAGGAGGGCCCCAAGAGACCCAGTACTTC. This encodes CASSLGGPQETQYF.

The rearrangement joins TRBV28 to TRBJ1-3; the match to TRBD1 covers 8 bases. J gave up 4 bases and V 7 bases, and 6 bases lay outside the gene matches. Germline V gives CDR1 MDHEN, CDR2 SYDVKM. This CDR3 is built from 14 residues. CDR3 amino acids: CASKNDRGGNTIYF. As DNA, the CDR3 is TGTGCCAGCAAAAACGACAGGGGAGGAAACACCATATATTTT. Full variable domain (outside the CDR3, taken from reference TRBV28 and TRBJ1-3): DVKVTQSSRYLVKRTGEKVFLECVQDMDHENMFWYRQDPGLGLRLIYFSYDVKMKEKGDIPEGYSVSREKKERFSLILESASTNQTSMYLCASKNDRGGNTIYFGEGSWLTVV.

This clonotype turned up a few times. The chain has TRBV12-3 or TRBV12-4 and TRBJ2-3; the match to TRBD2 covers 14 bases. This CDR3 has 15 residues. J was trimmed by 7 bases and V by 5 bases; bases with no gene match: 5. The CDR3: CASSRGLAGGYTQYF. The DNA of the CDR3 is TGTGCCAGCAGTCGCGGACTAGCGGGAGGATATACGCAGTATTTT.

This clonotype was observed many times. The genes are TRBV3-1 and TRBJ2-1, with TRBD2 as a possible D gene (6 bases). Germline V lookup: CDR1 LGHDT, CDR2 YNNKEL (reference sequence). Deletions cut 1 base from V and 12 bases from J, with 16 bases between. CDR3 size: 14 residues. For the CDR3, the DNA is TGTGCCAGCAGCCAAGCCACACTAGCATGGAGGCAGTTCTTC. This codes for CASSQATLAWRQFF.